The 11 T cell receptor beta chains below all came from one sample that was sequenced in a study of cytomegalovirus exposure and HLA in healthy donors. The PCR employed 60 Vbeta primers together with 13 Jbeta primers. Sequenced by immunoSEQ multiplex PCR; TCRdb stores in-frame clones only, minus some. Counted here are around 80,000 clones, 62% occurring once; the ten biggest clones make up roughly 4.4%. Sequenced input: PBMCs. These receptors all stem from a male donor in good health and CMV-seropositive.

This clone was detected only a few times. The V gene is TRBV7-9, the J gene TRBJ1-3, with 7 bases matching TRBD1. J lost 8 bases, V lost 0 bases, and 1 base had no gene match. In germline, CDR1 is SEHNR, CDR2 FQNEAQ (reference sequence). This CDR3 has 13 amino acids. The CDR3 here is CASSLARGDTIYF. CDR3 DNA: TGTGCCAGCAGCTTAGCCAGGGGGGACACCATATATTTT.

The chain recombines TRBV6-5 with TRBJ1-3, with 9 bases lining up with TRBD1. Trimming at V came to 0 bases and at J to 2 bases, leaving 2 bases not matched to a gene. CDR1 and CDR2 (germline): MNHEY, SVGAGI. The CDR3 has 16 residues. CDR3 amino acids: CASSYSGQGTGNTIYF. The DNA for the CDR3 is TGTGCCAGCAGTTACTCAGGACAGGGGACTGGAAACACCATATATTTT.

In nucleotides, the CDR3 is TGTGCCAGCAGTGACGAAGCGGGAGCCTACGAGCAGTACTTC. Its protein is CASSDEAGAYEQYF. The rearrangement joins TRBV6-4 to TRBJ2-7; 8 bases are a match to TRBD2. The germline CDR1 and CDR2 sequences are MRHNA and SNTAGT. The CDR3 is 14 amino acids. The ends lost 2 bases at V and 2 bases at J; junction bases unmatched: 2.

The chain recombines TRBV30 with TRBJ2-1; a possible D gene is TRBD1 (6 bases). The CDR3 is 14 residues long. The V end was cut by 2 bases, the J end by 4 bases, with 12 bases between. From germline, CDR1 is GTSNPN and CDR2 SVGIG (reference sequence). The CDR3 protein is CAWSPRDTYNEQFF. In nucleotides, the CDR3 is TGTGCCTGGAGTCCCCGGGACACATACAATGAGCAGTTCTTC.

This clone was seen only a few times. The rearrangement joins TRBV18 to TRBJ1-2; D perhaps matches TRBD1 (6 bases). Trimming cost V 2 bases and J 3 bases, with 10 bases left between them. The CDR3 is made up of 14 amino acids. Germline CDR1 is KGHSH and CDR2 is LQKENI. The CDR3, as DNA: TGTGCCAGCTCACCAGTCAGGGGTGACTATGGCTACACCTTC. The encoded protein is CASSPVRGDYGYTF.

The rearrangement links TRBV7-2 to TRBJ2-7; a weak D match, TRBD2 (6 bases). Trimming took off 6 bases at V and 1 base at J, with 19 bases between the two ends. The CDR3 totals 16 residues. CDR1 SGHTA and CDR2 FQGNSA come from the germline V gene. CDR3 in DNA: TGTGCCAGCAGTCGAGGCGGGGCCCTTATATCCTACGAGCAGTACTTC. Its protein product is CASSRGGALISYEQYF.

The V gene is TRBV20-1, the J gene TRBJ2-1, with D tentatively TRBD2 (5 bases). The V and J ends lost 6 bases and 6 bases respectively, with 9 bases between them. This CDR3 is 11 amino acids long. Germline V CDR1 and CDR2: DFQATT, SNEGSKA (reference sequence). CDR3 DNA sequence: TGCAGTGCCCCTGCGGGCAATGAGCAGTTCTTC. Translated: CSAPAGNEQFF.

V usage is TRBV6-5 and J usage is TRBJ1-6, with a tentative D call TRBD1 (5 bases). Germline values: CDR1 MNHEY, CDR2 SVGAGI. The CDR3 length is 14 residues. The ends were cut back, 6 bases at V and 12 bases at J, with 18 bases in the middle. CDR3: CASREGPQGLPLHF. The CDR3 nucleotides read TGTGCCAGCAGGGAGGGACCGCAAGGTCTACCCCTCCACTTT.

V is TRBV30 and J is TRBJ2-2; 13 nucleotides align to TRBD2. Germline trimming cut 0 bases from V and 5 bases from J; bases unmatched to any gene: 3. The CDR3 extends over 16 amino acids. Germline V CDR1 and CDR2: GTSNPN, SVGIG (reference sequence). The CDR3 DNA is TGTGCCTGGAGTGTAAGACTAGCGGGGGGTACCGGGGAGCTGTTTTTT. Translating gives CAWSVRLAGGTGELFF.

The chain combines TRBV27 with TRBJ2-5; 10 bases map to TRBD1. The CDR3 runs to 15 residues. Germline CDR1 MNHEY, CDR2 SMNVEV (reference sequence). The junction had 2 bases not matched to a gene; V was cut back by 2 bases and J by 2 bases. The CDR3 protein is CASSLRTGGQETQYF. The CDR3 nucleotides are TGTGCCAGCAGTTTAAGGACAGGGGGGCAAGAGACCCAGTACTTC.

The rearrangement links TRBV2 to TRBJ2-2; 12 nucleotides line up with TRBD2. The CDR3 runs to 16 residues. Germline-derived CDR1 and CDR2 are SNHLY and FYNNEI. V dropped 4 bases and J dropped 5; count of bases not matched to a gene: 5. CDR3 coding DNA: TGTGCCAGCAGTGGGGCTAGCGGGAGGGGAACCGGGGAGCTGTTTTTT. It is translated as CASSGASGRGTGELFF. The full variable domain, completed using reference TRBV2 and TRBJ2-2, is EPEVTQTPSHQVTQMGQEVILRCVPISNHLYFYWYRQILGQKVEFLVSFYNNEISEKSEIFDDQFSVERPDGSNFTLKIRSTKLEDSAMYFCASSGASGRGTGELFFGEGSRLTVL.